These 10 T cell receptor beta chains share one sample of origin, sequenced in a study of shared clonotypes between healthy human individuals. Only in-frame clones appear in the TCRdb table, and some are missing; sequencing was by immunoSEQ multiplex PCR. The sample includes around 990,000 clones, roughly 80% seen only once; the top ten take 0.89%. The source material was memory CD4+ T cells from PBMCs. As to subset: CD45RA-negative fraction. These receptors all come from a man aged 18 to 35 in good health. Some clones in this sample may be carry-over from other donors' samples.

This chain joins TRBV6-1 and TRBJ1-3; D gene uncertain. Germline V CDR1 and CDR2: MNHNS, SASEGT. The V end lost 3 bases, the J end lost 4 bases, and 16 bases lay between the germline ends. This CDR3 has 16 amino acids. Here the CDR3 reads CASSDSGRVSGNTIYF. In DNA, the CDR3 is TGTGCCAGCAGTGATTCCGGAAGAGTATCGGGAAACACCATATATTTT.

This chain uses TRBV2 with TRBJ2-3; TRBD2 matches at 9 bases. The CDR3 is 15 amino acids. V shed 6 bases, J shed 3 bases, and the junction held 7 bases outside the gene matches. CDR1 and CDR2 from the germline V gene are SNHLY and FYNNEI. The CDR3 sequence: CASSVGLARTDTQYF. The DNA for the CDR3 is TGTGCCAGCAGCGTTGGACTAGCGAGAACAGATACGCAGTATTTT.

The CDR3 here is CASSLEASGEGAQHF. CDR3 DNA sequence: TGTGCCAGCAGCTTAGAAGCGAGCGGTGAAGGGGCCCAGCATTTT. V is TRBV7-9 and J is TRBJ1-5; the D gene is possibly TRBD1 (5 bases). V dropped 1 base and J dropped 11 bases, with 18 bases sitting between them. The CDR3 extends over 15 amino acids. Germline V gene lookup returns CDR1 SEHNR and CDR2 FQNEAQ (reference sequence).

The chain recombines TRBV27 with TRBJ2-1; 12 positions agree with TRBD2. Per germline, CDR1 MNHEY and CDR2 SMNVEV (reference sequence). J was trimmed by 5 bases and V by 2 bases; bases with no gene match: 7. The CDR3 contains 17 residues. The CDR3 DNA is TGTGCCAGCAGTTTACGGGCTAGCGGGAGGGCCCACAATGAGCAGTTCTTC. Amino acids: CASSLRASGRAHNEQFF.

The V and J genes are TRBV5-5 and TRBJ2-7; D remains ambiguous. The CDR3 is made up of 12 amino acids. Germline values: CDR1 SGHKS, CDR2 YYEKEE (reference sequence). Trimming shortened V by 1 base and J by 6 bases, and 8 bases separated the two germline ends. The CDR3 is CASSLSAVEQYF. DNA of the CDR3: TGTGCCAGCAGCTTGTCCGCTGTCGAGCAGTACTTC.

In nucleotides, the CDR3 is TGTGCCAGCAGCGTTTGGGACAGGGTCCGACAGCCCCAGCATTTT. Amino acids: CASSVWDRVRQPQHF. This rearrangement joins TRBV9 to TRBJ1-5, with TRBD1 matching 9 bases. Germline V CDR1 and CDR2: SGDLS, YYNGEE. V lost 2 bases and J lost 7; bases outside the gene matches: 7. This CDR3 is 15 amino acids long.

This clone came up once. The J gene is TRBJ1-1, the V gene TRBV18; D remains unclear. The CDR3 contains 16 residues. Germline CDR1 is KGHSH and CDR2 is LQKENI. V lost 4 bases to trimming and J lost 0 bases, with 15 bases between them. CDR3 region: CASSRSGLAMNTEAFF. For the CDR3, the DNA is TGTGCCAGCTCACGTTCCGGGCTTGCCATGAACACTGAAGCTTTCTTT.

This chain connects TRBV7-8 to TRBJ2-7; perhaps TRBD2 as D (7 bases). V was pared by 4 bases and J by 0 bases, with 10 bases between. Germline V gene lookup returns CDR1 SGHVS and CDR2 FQNEAQ. The CDR3 totals 14 residues. Written as DNA, the CDR3 is TGTGCCAGCAGCTGGGGGGGCAGCTCCTACGAGCAGTACTTC. Translation gives CASSWGGSSYEQYF.

This clone occurred once. This may stem from a read error, because a much larger clone lies one nucleotide away. Other nucleotide sequences from this sample produce the same CDR3. CDR3 nucleotides: TGTGCCAGCAGCTTAAGGATGAACACTGAAGCTTTCTTT. Protein: CASSLRMNTEAFF. The chain couples TRBV7-3 to TRBJ1-1; D call uncertain. The V end was cut by 1 base, the J end by 0 bases, with 3 bases between. The CDR3 totals 13 residues. Looked up from germline, CDR1 is SGHTA and CDR2 is FQGTGA.

This chain connects TRBV4-1 to TRBJ1-5, with no clear D. The CDR3 loop spans 13 amino acids. Trimming stripped 4 bases from V and 1 base from J, with 5 bases between. In germline, CDR1 is MGHRA, CDR2 YSYEKL. The CDR3 region has the DNA TGCGCCAGCAGCCCACAGAGCAATCAGCCCCAGCATTTT. This encodes CASSPQSNQPQHF.